These 12 T cell receptor beta chains share one sample of origin, sequenced in a study of cytomegalovirus exposure and HLA in healthy donors. Primers: 60 Vbeta forward and 13 Jbeta reverse. The assay was immunoSEQ multiplex PCR, and TCRdb's table has in-frame clones only and misses some. The sample contains roughly 180,000 clones, roughly a tenth of which appear only once. Sequenced material: PBMCs. The receptor set was obtained from a woman in her thirties in good health and CMV-seropositive.

The chain combines TRBV5-1 with TRBJ2-5, with D unclear. Trimming took 2 bases from V and 4 from J, leaving 6 bases between them. Germline V lookup: CDR1 SGHRS, CDR2 YFSETQ. This CDR3 is 12 amino acids long. The CDR3 DNA sequence: TGCGCCAGCAGCTTAGCGACAGAGACCCAGTACTTC. Protein: CASSLATETQYF.

The chain has TRBV2 and TRBJ2-5, with a possible D match to TRBD2 (6 bases). Germline CDR1 SNHLY, CDR2 FYNNEI. This CDR3 spans 18 amino acids. Trimming cost V 7 bases and J 5 bases, with 29 bases left between them. CDR3 DNA sequence: TGTGCCAGCAATGTTGTAGCGGAAACCCTCCGGGACCGGGAGACCCAGTACTTC. Translated: CASNVVAETLRDRETQYF.

The genes are TRBV15 and TRBJ2-1, with D perhaps TRBD1 (5 bases). Germline V gene lookup returns CDR1 LNHNV and CDR2 YYDKDF (reference sequence). Trimming cost V 3 bases and J 0 bases, with 12 bases left between them. The CDR3 extends over 16 amino acids. CDR3 nucleotides: TGTGCCACCAGCAGCCCAGGGTTGAGCTCCTACAATGAGCAGTTCTTC. Protein product: CATSSPGLSSYNEQFF.

The chain joins TRBV5-4 to TRBJ2-1, with D perhaps matching TRBD1 (6 bases). Looked up from germline, CDR1 is SGHNT and CDR2 is YYREEE (reference sequence). The ends were cut back, 4 bases at V and 6 bases at J, with 17 bases in the middle. This CDR3 region has 15 residues. The CDR3 DNA reads as TGTGCCAGCAGCCCGGACAGCCGCCGGACCAATGAGCAGTTCTTC. This sequence encodes CASSPDSRRTNEQFF. The variable domain in full, with the rest retrieved from reference TRBV5-4 and TRBJ2-1, is ETGVTQSPTHLIKTRGQQVTLRCSSQSGHNTVSWYQQALGQGPQFIFQYYREEENGRGNFPPRFSGLQFPNYSSELNVNALELDDSALYLCASSPDSRRTNEQFFGPGTRLTVL.

This clone was detected only a few times. The rearrangement joins TRBV2 to TRBJ1-4; TRBD1 matches 8 bases. V dropped 6 bases and J dropped 3; count of bases not matched to a gene: 6. The CDR3 is 15 amino acids. Germline CDR1 reads SNHLY; CDR2 reads FYNNEI. CDR3: CASRVQGAPNEKLFF. CDR3 nucleotides: TGTGCCAGCAGAGTTCAGGGGGCACCTAATGAAAAACTGTTTTTT.

This clone has a handful of counts. This sequence joins TRBV19 and TRBJ1-5; D not resolved. Germline V gives CDR1 LNHDA, CDR2 SQIVND (reference sequence). The CDR3 runs to 15 residues. V lost 10 bases and J 0 bases, leaving 16 bases between the germline ends. CDR3 protein: CATSVGEFSNQPQHF. The CDR3 nucleotides read TGTGCCACATCAGTCGGGGAATTTAGCAATCAGCCCCAGCATTTT. The whole variable domain, filled in from reference TRBV19 and TRBJ1-5, reads DGGITQSPKYLFRKEGQNVTLSCEQNLNHDAMYWYRQDPGQGLRLIYYSQIVNDFQKGDIAEGYSVSREKKESFPLTVTSAQKNPTAFYLCATSVGEFSNQPQHFGDGTRLSIL.

The gene calls are TRBV11-2 and TRBJ2-7; D call uncertain. V lost 2 bases and J lost 1, with 6 bases in between. CDR1 is SGHAT and CDR2 is FQNNGV in the germline V gene. This CDR3 region has 13 residues. For the CDR3, the DNA is TGTGCCAGCAGCTTAACAGTTTCCTACGAGCAGTACTTC. Its translation: CASSLTVSYEQYF.

The chain carries TRBV4-2 and TRBJ1-1; D might be TRBD1 (5 bases). With 1 base removed from V and 7 bases from J, the gap between germline ends came to 16 bases. Per germline, CDR1 LGHNA and CDR2 YNFKEQ. This CDR3 spans 15 amino acids. The CDR3 protein is CASSQAGGSGVEAFF. CDR3 DNA sequence: TGTGCCAGCAGCCAAGCGGGAGGATCGGGGGTTGAAGCTTTCTTT.

V is TRBV2 and J is TRBJ2-7; D uncertain. This CDR3 contains 12 residues. The ends were cut back, 7 bases at V and 0 bases at J, with 7 bases in the middle. Germline CDR1 reads SNHLY; CDR2 reads FYNNEI. CDR3 DNA sequence: TGTGCCAGCAAAGCCTCCTCCTACGAGCAGTACTTC. The encoded protein is CASKASSYEQYF.

This clone was found a few times. The gene calls are TRBV5-1 and TRBJ1-4; D gene unclear. Germline V CDR1 and CDR2: SGHRS, YFSETQ. The CDR3 spans 13 residues. Between the trimmed V and J ends, which lost 4 bases and 5 bases, there was a span of 9 bases. The CDR3 spells CASSPSPNEKLFF. CDR3 in DNA: TGCGCCAGCAGCCCGAGCCCGAATGAAAAACTGTTTTTT.

This sequence joins TRBV9 and TRBJ1-6; possible D gene TRBD1, 6 bases. The CDR3 extends over 13 amino acids. The V gene lost 3 bases and the J gene lost 10 bases, with 11 bases spanning the gap. Germline CDR1 SGDLS, CDR2 YYNGEE. In nucleotides, the CDR3 is TGTGCCAGCAGCGCAGGCACAGGGTCACCCCTCCACTTT. Translating it yields CASSAGTGSPLHF.

The chain joins TRBV6-1 to TRBJ2-7; 8 bases are a match to TRBD2. The CDR3 consists of 15 residues. The germline CDR1 and CDR2 sequences are MNHNS and SASEGT. Trimming cost V 6 bases and J 1 base; bases outside gene matches: 8. Here the CDR3 DNA reads TGTGCCAGCAGAAGTGCGGGAGGATTATCCTACGAGCAGTACTTC. Its translation: CASRSAGGLSYEQYF.